This TCR beta chain was obtained from a study of T cell repertoires in cytomegalovirus infection. Each CDR3 protein gets one entry after TCRdb re-called the reads with MiXCR. This table holds 450,000 to 600,000 distinct CDR3 sequences, more than 30% found once. J gave up 6 bases and V 7 bases, and 9 bases lay outside the gene matches. The CDR3 extends over 13 amino acids. Germline V gene sequence: CDR1 MGHRA, CDR2 YSYEKL. This clonotype was seen a few times. Its specificity is unknown. V and J are TRBV4-1 and TRBJ2-7; 7 positions match TRBD1. The TCR comes from a human donor in good health (CMV status not recorded). Some clones in this sample may be carry-over from other donors' samples. Here the sequenced sample was cultured PBMCs, taken from culture after CMV antigen stimulation. The CDR3 region has the DNA TGCGCCAGCAACCAGGGGGTTGGGTCCGAGCAGTACTTC. It specifies CASNQGVGSEQYF.